One sample yielded the 18 T cell receptor beta chains listed below, sequenced in a study of shared clonotypes between healthy human individuals. Generated by immunoSEQ multiplex PCR, the TCRdb table keeps only in-frame clones and is missing some. Of about 1 million clones in the sample, about 75% were seen once. The sequenced material came from memory CD4+ T cells sorted from blood. Described subset: CD45RA-negative fraction. These receptor sequences come from a man aged 18 to 29 in good health.

V gene TRBV27 combines with J gene TRBJ2-7; 9 bases fit TRBD1. V trimming: 6 bases; J trimming: 6 bases; junction bases outside the gene matches: 6. CDR3 length: 13 residues. CDR1 MNHEY and CDR2 SMNVEV come from the germline V gene (reference sequence). CDR3 bases: TGTGCCAGCAGGGACAGGGGTATGGGCGAGCAGTACTTC. Translating gives CASRDRGMGEQYF.

The chain has TRBV6-5 and TRBJ2-3; 10 bases line up with TRBD2. There are 16 residues in the CDR3. J lost 0 bases, V lost 4 bases, and 4 bases had no gene match. Germline CDR1 is MNHEY and CDR2 is SVGAGI. The CDR3 region is CASSSLAGGSTDTQYF. CDR3 nucleotide sequence: TGTGCCAGCAGTTCGTTAGCGGGGGGAAGCACAGATACGCAGTATTTT.

The CDR3 loop is CASNPTGDNYGYTF. CDR3 DNA sequence: TGTGCCAGCAACCCTACAGGGGACAACTATGGCTACACCTTC. The rearrangement joins TRBV2 to TRBJ1-2, with TRBD1 matching over 7 bases. In germline, CDR1 is SNHLY, CDR2 FYNNEI. The trim removed 7 bases at V and 2 bases at J, leaving 7 bases unmatched. The CDR3 covers 14 residues.

This chain links TRBV5-1 with TRBJ2-5; tentative D call: TRBD2 (5 bases). This CDR3 spans 15 amino acids. CDR1 SGHRS and CDR2 YFSETQ come from the germline V gene. Trimming took 6 bases from V and 0 from J, leaving 15 bases between them. CDR3 in amino acids: CASTGGGANQETQYF. Here the CDR3 DNA reads TGCGCCAGCACGGGTGGAGGAGCGAACCAAGAGACCCAGTACTTC.

This sequence joins TRBV18 and TRBJ1-2; D is undetermined. The CDR3 has 13 residues. The germline V gene encodes CDR1 KGHSH and CDR2 LQKENI. V gave up 5 bases and J gave up 4 bases, with 11 bases separating them. CDR3 in DNA: TGTGCCAGCTCAAATGCTCAGATCTATGGCTACACCTTC. Its protein is CASSNAQIYGYTF.

The rearrangement uses TRBV4-1 and TRBJ2-6, with D possibly TRBD1 on 6 matching bases. V was pared by 3 bases and J by 4 bases, with 16 bases between. Germline V gene data show CDR1 as MGHRA and CDR2 as YSYEKL. There are 17 residues in the CDR3. CDR3 region: CASSQRTAPAGANVLTF. CDR3 sequence (DNA): TGCGCCAGCAGCCAGAGGACAGCCCCGGCGGGGGCCAACGTCCTGACTTTC.

This clone has more than one count but fewer than ten. The rearrangement joins TRBV7-6 to TRBJ2-2, with D unresolved. V lost 2 bases and J lost 7, with 14 bases in between. The CDR3 consists of 15 residues. Germline V gene sequence: CDR1 SGHVS, CDR2 FNYEAQ. Here the CDR3 reads CASSLTRLGFGELFF. The CDR3 DNA reads as TGTGCCAGCAGCTTAACACGATTGGGCTTCGGGGAGCTGTTTTTT.

This chain joins TRBV6-1 and TRBJ1-1; possibly TRBD1 for D (6 bases). Germline CDR1 MNHNS, CDR2 SASEGT. The CDR3 has 14 amino acids. The V gene lost 7 bases and the J gene lost 2 bases, with 14 bases spanning the gap. In DNA form, the CDR3 reads TGTGCCAGCATGAAGGGACAAGCCAACACTGAAGCTTTCTTT. Amino acids: CASMKGQANTEAFF.

The chain uses TRBV27 and TRBJ2-3; a possible D gene is TRBD1 (5 bases). Per the germline V gene, CDR1 is MNHEY and CDR2 is SMNVEV (reference sequence). Trimming took 3 bases from V and 13 from J, leaving 14 bases between them. CDR3 length: 12 residues. CDR3 coding DNA: TGTGCCAGCAGTTTCCACCAGGGAAGGGAGTATTTT. Encoded protein: CASSFHQGREYF.

This clone was recorded once. This chain links TRBV9 with TRBJ1-4; 10 nucleotides match TRBD1. The CDR3 contains 15 residues. V dropped 0 bases and J dropped 10; count of bases not matched to a gene: 6. Germline V gives CDR1 SGDLS, CDR2 YYNGEE. The CDR3 DNA follows: TGTGCCAGCAGCGTAGAGGGACAGGGGAACGGAAAACTGTTTTTT. Translated: CASSVEGQGNGKLFF. Using reference TRBV9 and TRBJ1-4 for the parts outside the CDR3, the full variable domain is DSGVTQTPKHLITATGQRVTLRCSPRSGDLSVYWYQQSLDQGLQFLIQYYNGEERAKGNILERFSAQQFPDLHSELNLSSLELGDSALYFCASSVEGQGNGKLFFGSGTQLSVL.

This clone was recorded at least ten times. This chain links TRBV11-3 with TRBJ2-7; D unresolved. V lost 5 bases, J lost 6 bases, and 8 bases lay in between. The germline V gene encodes CDR1 SGHNT and CDR2 YENEEA. The CDR3 contains 11 residues. CDR3 sequence: CASSQDREQYF. The CDR3 DNA follows: TGTGCCAGCAGCCAGGACCGCGAGCAGTACTTC.

V gene TRBV7-9 combines with J gene TRBJ1-2; TRBD1 matches 7 bases. Germline CDR1 SEHNR, CDR2 FQNEAQ (reference sequence). V trimming: 5 bases; J trimming: 1 base; junction bases outside the gene matches: 10. CDR3 length equals 16 residues. CDR3 loop: CASSPGTALLNYGYTF. DNA of the CDR3: TGTGCCAGCAGCCCCGGGACAGCCCTTCTTAACTATGGCTACACCTTC. Supplemented by reference TRBV7-9 and TRBJ1-2, the full variable domain reads DTGVSQNPRHKITKRGQNVTFRCDPISEHNRLYWYRQTLGQGPEFLTYFQNEAQLEKSRLLSDRFSAERPKGSFSTLEIQRTEQGDSAMYLCASSPGTALLNYGYTFGSGTRLTVV.

The gene calls are TRBV9 and TRBJ1-2, with TRBD1 matching over 10 bases. This CDR3 contains 16 residues. V was clipped by 4 bases and J by 7 bases; unmatched bases: 13. CDR1 is SGDLS, CDR2 YYNGEE, per germline. CDR3 nucleotide sequence: TGTGCCAGCAGCCCCGGGCCGACAGGGGGCGTGGGTGGCTACACCTTC. The encoded protein is CASSPGPTGGVGGYTF.

V gene TRBV10-3 combines with J gene TRBJ1-1; possibly TRBD1 for D (5 bases). This CDR3 has 14 amino acids. CDR1 and CDR2 from the germline V gene are ENHRY and SYGVKD. With 5 bases removed from V and 1 base from J, the gap between germline ends came to 11 bases. The CDR3 loop reads CAISIGGGNTEAFF. The CDR3 DNA reads as TGTGCCATCAGTATCGGGGGAGGGAACACTGAAGCTTTCTTT.

This clone was found many times. Other DNA sequences from this sample encode an identical CDR3 as well. The V and J genes are TRBV5-1 and TRBJ1-3; maybe TRBD1 (5 bases). The ends were cut back, 0 bases at V and 4 bases at J, with 8 bases in the middle. The CDR3 is 14 amino acids. Per germline, CDR1 SGHRS and CDR2 YFSETQ. The CDR3 region is CASSLAGTGNTIYF. The DNA of the CDR3 is TGCGCCAGCAGCTTGGCAGGGACGGGAAACACCATATATTTT.

This chain links TRBV7-6 with TRBJ2-1, with D possibly matching TRBD1 (5 bases). Germline V lookup: CDR1 SGHVS, CDR2 FNYEAQ. The ends were cut back, 1 base at V and 0 bases at J, with 13 bases in the middle. The CDR3 has 17 amino acids. CDR3: CASSLGIGASSYNEQFF. The CDR3, as DNA: TGTGCCAGCAGCTTAGGGATTGGGGCCAGCTCCTACAATGAGCAGTTCTTC.

V and J are TRBV28 and TRBJ1-2; possibly TRBD1 for D (5 bases). V lost 3 bases to trimming and J lost 8 bases, with 7 bases between them. The CDR3 extends over 11 amino acids. CDR1 MDHEN and CDR2 SYDVKM come from the germline V gene. The DNA of the CDR3 is TGTGCCAGCAGTTTCGGGGCGGGCTACACCTTC. Translation gives CASSFGAGYTF.

This sequence joins TRBV5-1 and TRBJ2-5; 10 bases are shared with TRBD2. This CDR3 is 15 amino acids long. The junction had 6 bases not matched to a gene; V was cut back by 4 bases and J by 3 bases. Germline V lookup: CDR1 SGHRS, CDR2 YFSETQ. The CDR3 sequence is CASSISGGREETQYF. CDR3 DNA: TGCGCCAGCAGCATTAGCGGGGGGCGCGAAGAGACCCAGTACTTC.